This paragraph reports one T cell receptor beta chain. The antigen remains undetermined. This record comes from a study of PD-1 blockade in classical Hodgkin lymphoma. Study-level findings and limits: A reduction in baseline TCR diversity was reportedly seen in newly diagnosed patients relative to healthy donors. Baseline diversity resembling that of newly diagnosed patients was seen in complete responders.

Some clones are missing from TCRdb's copy, which holds only in-frame ones; the method was immunoSEQ multiplex PCR. Among about 100,000 clones listed, roughly 88% were seen once. CDR1 is SGHDN, CDR2 FVKESK, per germline. J gave up 8 bases and V 0 bases, and 5 bases lay outside the gene matches. The CDR3 covers 15 residues. Every patient relapsed after autologous stem cell transplantation, and brentuximab vedotin exposure varied. The receptor was isolated from a human donor with classical Hodgkin lymphoma. The V and J genes are TRBV14 and TRBJ2-1, with 9 positions matching TRBD1. The sequencing used peripheral blood mononuclear cells (PBMCs), collected at baseline. In DNA form, the CDR3 reads TGTGCCAGCAGCCAAGAACAGGGGGCAAGGCATGAGCAGTTCTTC. Translation: CASSQEQGARHEQFF.